This T cell receptor (beta chain) was sequenced for a study of blood T cell repertoires in COVID-19. Study in general: Acute and convalescent COVID-19 specimens originated in the United States, Italy and Spain. Nucleic acid was either cDNA or gDNA, and it came from T cells, B-cell-depleted T cells, or PBMCs.

This table comes from immunoSEQ multiplex PCR, and its TCRdb copy is limited to in-frame clones, with some not included. Among some 520,000 clones listed, nearly 90% were seen once. Seattle's enrolled individuals joined amid active infection and were then monitored longitudinally. Sequencing was done on a sample of peripheral blood. This receptor was obtained from a man between 18 and 29 years old with COVID-19, enrolled during active disease.

The CDR3 is CASSEGQGSYGYTF. Written as DNA, the CDR3 is TGTGCCAGCTCCGAAGGACAGGGTAGCTATGGCTACACCTTC. The chain employs TRBV27 and TRBJ1-2; TRBD1 matches 8 bases. V was clipped by 8 bases and J by 4 bases; unmatched bases: 9. This CDR3 has 14 amino acids. From germline, CDR1 is MNHEY and CDR2 SMNVEV (reference sequence).